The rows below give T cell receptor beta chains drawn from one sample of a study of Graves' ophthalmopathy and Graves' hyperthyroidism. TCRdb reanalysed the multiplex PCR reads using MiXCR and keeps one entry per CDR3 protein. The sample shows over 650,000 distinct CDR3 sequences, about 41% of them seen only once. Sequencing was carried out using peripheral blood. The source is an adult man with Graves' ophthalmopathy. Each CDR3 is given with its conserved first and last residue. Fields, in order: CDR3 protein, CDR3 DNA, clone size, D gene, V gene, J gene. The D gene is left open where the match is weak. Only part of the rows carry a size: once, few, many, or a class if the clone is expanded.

CDR3 protein: CASSAEALGSYEQYF
CDR3 DNA: TGTGCCAGCAGTGCCGAAGCGCTAGGCTCCTACGAGCAGTACTTC
clone size: many
D gene: .
V gene: TRBV12-3/TRBV12-4
J gene: TRBJ2-7

CDR3 protein: CASSSAYTEAFF
CDR3 DNA: TGTGCCAGCAGCTCGGCCTACACTGAAGCTTTCTTT
clone size: many
D gene: .
V gene: TRBV7-2
J gene: TRBJ1-1

CDR3 protein: CASSHPALLGNQPQHF
CDR3 DNA: TGCGCCAGCAGCCACCCGGCTCTGCTGGGCAATCAGCCCCAGCATTTT
clone size: .
D gene: .
V gene: TRBV4-1
J gene: TRBJ1-5

CDR3 protein: CASSVVLDTGELFF
CDR3 DNA: TGTGCCAGCAGCGTAGTTCTGGACACCGGGGAGCTGTTTTTT
clone size: many
D gene: .
V gene: TRBV9
J gene: TRBJ2-2

CDR3 protein: CASSLAPEETQYF
CDR3 DNA: TGTGCCAGCAGCTTGGCGCCGGAAGAGACCCAGTACTTC
clone size: many
D gene: .
V gene: TRBV5-8
J gene: TRBJ2-5

CDR3 protein: CASSMDGNRNTGELFF
CDR3 DNA: TGTGCCAGTAGTATGGACGGCAATAGGAACACCGGGGAGCTGTTTTTT
clone size: many
D gene: .
V gene: TRBV19
J gene: TRBJ2-2

CDR3 protein: CSVATTSGGDETQYF
CDR3 DNA: TGCAGCGTGGCAACGACTAGCGGGGGGGATGAGACCCAGTACTTC
clone size: many
D gene: TRBD2
V gene: TRBV29-1
J gene: TRBJ2-5

CDR3 protein: CASSPVEPSSNYGYTF
CDR3 DNA: TGTGCCAGCAGCCCGGTAGAGCCCAGCTCTAACTATGGCTACACCTTC
clone size: few
D gene: .
V gene: TRBV5-4
J gene: TRBJ1-2

CDR3 protein: CASSRQGLTVGETQYF
CDR3 DNA: TGTGCCAGCAGTCGACAGGGGCTCACGGTTGGGGAGACCCAGTACTTC
clone size: .
D gene: TRBD1
V gene: TRBV2
J gene: TRBJ2-5

CDR3 protein: CASSDSLLGYGYTF
CDR3 DNA: TGTGCCAGCAGTGACAGCCTTCTCGGCTATGGCTACACCTTC
clone size: .
D gene: .
V gene: TRBV25-1
J gene: TRBJ1-2

CDR3 protein: CASRTGRTGELFF
CDR3 DNA: TGCGCCAGCAGGACAGGGAGAACCGGGGAGCTGTTTTTT
clone size: many
D gene: TRBD1
V gene: TRBV5-1
J gene: TRBJ2-2

CDR3 protein: CATSRPSGQFPGNYGYTF
CDR3 DNA: TGTGCCACCAGCAGACCATCGGGACAGTTCCCCGGTAACTATGGCTACACCTTC
clone size: .
D gene: TRBD1
V gene: TRBV15
J gene: TRBJ1-2

CDR3 protein: CASSKWATNEKLFF
CDR3 DNA: TGTGCCAGCAGCAAGTGGGCAACTAATGAAAAACTGTTTTTT
clone size: .
D gene: .
V gene: TRBV9
J gene: TRBJ1-4

CDR3 protein: CASSTTGTGYPLHF
CDR3 DNA: TGCGCCAGCAGCACCACCGGGACAGGGTACCCCCTCCACTTT
clone size: once
D gene: TRBD1
V gene: TRBV5-1
J gene: TRBJ1-6

CDR3 protein: CASSGRTGPEYGYTF
CDR3 DNA: TGTGCCAGCAGCGGACGGACAGGCCCGGAGTATGGCTACACCTTC
clone size: many
D gene: TRBD1
V gene: TRBV7-2
J gene: TRBJ1-2

CDR3 protein: CASSLWTGMSDTIYF
CDR3 DNA: TGCGCCAGCAGCTTGTGGACAGGGATGAGTGACACCATATATTTT
clone size: many
D gene: TRBD1
V gene: TRBV5-1
J gene: TRBJ1-3

CDR3 protein: CASSQEGSGELFF
CDR3 DNA: TGTGCCAGCAGCCAAGAGGGGAGCGGGGAGCTGTTTTTT
clone size: many
D gene: .
V gene: TRBV3-1
J gene: TRBJ2-2

CDR3 protein: CATSRRTGSYEQYF
CDR3 DNA: TGTGCCACCAGCAGAAGGACAGGGTCCTACGAGCAGTACTTC
clone size: .
D gene: TRBD1
V gene: TRBV15
J gene: TRBJ2-7

CDR3 protein: CASSPGTRSGELFF
CDR3 DNA: TGCGCCAGCAGCCCCGGGACTAGGTCTGGGGAGCTGTTTTTT
clone size: .
D gene: TRBD2
V gene: TRBV7-2
J gene: TRBJ2-2

CDR3 protein: CASSASLPVVAGANVLTF
CDR3 DNA: TGTGCCAGCAGTGCTTCCCTCCCCGTCGTAGCTGGGGCCAACGTCCTGACTTTC
clone size: .
D gene: .
V gene: TRBV25-1
J gene: TRBJ2-6

CDR3 protein: CASSEFVGRETQYF
CDR3 DNA: TGTGCCAGCAGTGAATTCGTGGGCCGGGAGACCCAGTACTTC
clone size: .
D gene: .
V gene: TRBV25-1
J gene: TRBJ2-5

CDR3 protein: CSAMGQYF
CDR3 DNA: TGCAGTGCTATGGGCCAGTACTTC
clone size: .
D gene: .
V gene: TRBV20-1
J gene: TRBJ2-5

CDR3 protein: CAPSGANVLTF
CDR3 DNA: TGTGCCCCCTCTGGGGCCAACGTCCTGACTTTC
clone size: .
D gene: .
V gene: TRBV24-1
J gene: TRBJ2-6

CDR3 protein: CASSYSDRGGTQYF
CDR3 DNA: TGTGCCAGCAGTTACTCTGACAGGGGGGGGACCCAGTACTTC
clone size: .
D gene: TRBD1
V gene: TRBV6-6
J gene: TRBJ2-5

CDR3 protein: CASSKRPGNTEAFF
CDR3 DNA: TGTGCCAGCAGCAAACGACCGGGGAACACTGAAGCTTTCTTT
clone size: many
D gene: .
V gene: TRBV9
J gene: TRBJ1-1

CDR3 protein: CSASGGADQPQHF
CDR3 DNA: TGCAGTGCTAGCGGGGGCGCGGATCAGCCCCAGCATTTT
clone size: .
D gene: .
V gene: TRBV20-1
J gene: TRBJ1-5

CDR3 protein: CASSQDPGNEQYF
CDR3 DNA: TGTGCCAGCAGCCAAGATCCGGGCAACGAGCAGTACTTC
clone size: .
D gene: .
V gene: TRBV4-2
J gene: TRBJ2-7

CDR3 protein: CASRWGRSNQPQHF
CDR3 DNA: TGTGCCAGCAGGTGGGGACGGAGCAATCAGCCCCAGCATTTT
clone size: many
D gene: .
V gene: TRBV12-3/TRBV12-4
J gene: TRBJ1-5

CDR3 protein: CASSSLAGGYNEPQHF
CDR3 DNA: TGTGCCAGCAGCTCTTTAGCGGGAGGGTACAATGAGCCCCAGCATTTT
clone size: .
D gene: .
V gene: TRBV7-8
J gene: TRBJ1-5

CDR3 protein: CASSPSLYPQGTEAFF
CDR3 DNA: TGTGCCAGCTCACCGAGTCTCTACCCCCAGGGCACTGAAGCTTTCTTT
clone size: .
D gene: .
V gene: TRBV7-2
J gene: TRBJ1-1

CDR3 protein: CASSLELAGAGEQYF
CDR3 DNA: TGCGCCAGCAGCTTGGAACTAGCGGGAGCTGGGGAGCAGTACTTC
clone size: few
D gene: TRBD2
V gene: TRBV5-1
J gene: TRBJ2-7

CDR3 protein: CSAFTGGAVGELFF
CDR3 DNA: TGCAGTGCTTTTACAGGGGGCGCAGTCGGGGAGCTGTTTTTT
clone size: few
D gene: TRBD1
V gene: TRBV20-1
J gene: TRBJ2-2

CDR3 protein: CSASLAGKNTQYF
CDR3 DNA: TGCAGTGCTAGTCTAGCGGGGAAGAATACGCAGTATTTT
clone size: many
D gene: TRBD2
V gene: TRBV20-1
J gene: TRBJ2-3

CDR3 protein: CSARYSLNTEAFF
CDR3 DNA: TGCAGTGCTAGATACAGTCTGAACACTGAAGCTTTCTTT
clone size: .
D gene: .
V gene: TRBV20-1
J gene: TRBJ1-1

CDR3 protein: CASSDWGGYEQYF
CDR3 DNA: TGTGCCAGCAGTGATTGGGGGGGCTACGAGCAGTACTTC
clone size: .
D gene: TRBD2
V gene: TRBV25-1
J gene: TRBJ2-7

CDR3 protein: CASSSIPAEGYEQYF
CDR3 DNA: TGCGCCAGCAGCTCAATTCCGGCGGAGGGCTACGAGCAGTACTTC
clone size: .
D gene: .
V gene: TRBV5-1
J gene: TRBJ2-7

CDR3 protein: CASSYSSRQGATGELFF
CDR3 DNA: TGTGCCAGCAGTTACTCGAGTCGACAGGGGGCGACCGGGGAGCTGTTTTTT
clone size: .
D gene: TRBD1
V gene: TRBV6-6
J gene: TRBJ2-2

CDR3 protein: CASNQGRSPLHF
CDR3 DNA: TGTGCCAGCAACCAGGGTCGATCACCCCTCCACTTT
clone size: .
D gene: .
V gene: TRBV5-2
J gene: TRBJ1-6

CDR3 protein: CASSLGVSGTF
CDR3 DNA: TGTGCCAGCAGCTTGGGAGTGTCCGGGACTTTC
clone size: .
D gene: .
V gene: TRBV7-9
J gene: TRBJ2-6

CDR3 protein: CAWRDAGGSYEQYF
CDR3 DNA: TGTGCCTGGAGAGACGCGGGGGGATCCTACGAGCAGTACTTC
clone size: few
D gene: TRBD2
V gene: TRBV7-8
J gene: TRBJ2-7

CDR3 protein: CASSQAVLAESYEQYF
CDR3 DNA: TGTGCCAGCAGCCAAGCAGTACTAGCGGAATCCTACGAGCAGTACTTC
clone size: .
D gene: TRBD2
V gene: TRBV4-2
J gene: TRBJ2-7

CDR3 protein: CASSFETGQETQYF
CDR3 DNA: TGTGCCAGCAGCTTTGAAACAGGACAAGAGACCCAGTACTTC
clone size: few
D gene: .
V gene: TRBV9
J gene: TRBJ2-5

CDR3 protein: CASSLMDQPQHF
CDR3 DNA: TGTGCCAGCAGTTTGATGGATCAGCCCCAGCATTTT
clone size: many
D gene: .
V gene: TRBV12-3/TRBV12-4
J gene: TRBJ1-5

CDR3 protein: CASSLLNGPYNSPLHF
CDR3 DNA: TGTGCCAGCAGTTTACTGAATGGGCCCTATAATTCACCCCTCCACTTT
clone size: .
D gene: .
V gene: TRBV6-6
J gene: TRBJ1-6

CDR3 protein: CAISVTASGNTIYF
CDR3 DNA: TGTGCCATCAGTGTCACGGCCTCTGGAAACACCATATATTTT
clone size: many
D gene: .
V gene: TRBV10-3
J gene: TRBJ1-3

CDR3 protein: CSVDRLQNLWWAEAFF
CDR3 DNA: TGCAGCGTTGATAGGTTACAGAACCTTTGGTGGGCTGAAGCTTTCTTT
clone size: .
D gene: .
V gene: TRBV29-1
J gene: TRBJ1-1